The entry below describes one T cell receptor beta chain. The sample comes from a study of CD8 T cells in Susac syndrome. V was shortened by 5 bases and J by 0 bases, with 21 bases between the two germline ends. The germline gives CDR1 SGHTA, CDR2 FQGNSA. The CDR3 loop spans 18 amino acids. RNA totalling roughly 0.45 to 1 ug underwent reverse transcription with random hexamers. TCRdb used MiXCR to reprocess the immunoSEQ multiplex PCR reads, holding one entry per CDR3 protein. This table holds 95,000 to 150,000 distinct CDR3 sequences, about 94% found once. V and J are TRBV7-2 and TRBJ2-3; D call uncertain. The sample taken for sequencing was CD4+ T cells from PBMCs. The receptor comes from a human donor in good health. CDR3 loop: CASSAGSRRGTSTDTQYF. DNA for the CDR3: TGTGCCAGCAGCGCCGGGTCGAGGCGAGGAACTAGCACAGATACGCAGTATTTT. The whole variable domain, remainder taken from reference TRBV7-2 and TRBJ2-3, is GAGVSQSPSNKVTEKGKDVELRCDPISGHTALYWYRQSLGQGLEFLIYFQGNSAPDKSGLPSDRFSAERTGGSVSTLTIQRTQQEDSAVYLCASSAGSRRGTSTDTQYFGPGTRLTVL.